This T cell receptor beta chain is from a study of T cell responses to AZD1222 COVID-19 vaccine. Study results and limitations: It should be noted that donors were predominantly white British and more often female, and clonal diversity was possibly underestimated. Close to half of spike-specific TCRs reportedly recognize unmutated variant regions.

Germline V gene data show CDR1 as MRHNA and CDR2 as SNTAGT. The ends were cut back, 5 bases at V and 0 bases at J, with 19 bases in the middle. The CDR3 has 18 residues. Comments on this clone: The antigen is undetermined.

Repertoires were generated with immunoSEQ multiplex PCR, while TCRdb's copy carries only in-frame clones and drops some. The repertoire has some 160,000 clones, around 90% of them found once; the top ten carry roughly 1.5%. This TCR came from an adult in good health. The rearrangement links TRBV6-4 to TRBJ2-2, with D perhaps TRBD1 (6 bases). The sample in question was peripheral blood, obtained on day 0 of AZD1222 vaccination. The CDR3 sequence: CASSPIGPQGPNTGELFF. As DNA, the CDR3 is TGTGCCAGCAGTCCAATCGGTCCACAGGGACCGAACACCGGGGAGCTGTTTTTT.